The clone carrying this T cell receptor (beta chain) was seen only a few times. Its matching antigen is unknown. The source of the sample is a study of beta chain features in type 1 diabetes. Sequencing targeted expressed TCRB transcripts, as all isolated RNA had been reverse transcribed. Each sample of naive, central memory or regulatory T cells had, on average, approximately 3.5 million reads. The table came from immunoSEQ multiplex PCR; TCRdb's copy has only in-frame clones and leaves some out. The sample has nearly 700,000 clones; around an eighth are singletons. On average, the one heparinised blood draw given by each donor was around 110 mL. A sort by CD45RO/CCR7/CD25/CD127/CD95/CD27 yielded CD4+ naive, central memory, regulatory and stem cell-like memory cells. Trimming stripped 6 bases from V and 2 bases from J, with 17 bases between. Germline loops: CDR1 LNHDA, CDR2 SQIVND (reference sequence). CDR3 length: 15 amino acids.

Overall study results and limits: Within each of all four CD4+ subsets, Type 1 diabetes patients had TCRB CDR3s that were moderately but significantly shorter.

V gene TRBV19 combines with J gene TRBJ2-7; D is tentatively TRBD1 or TRBD2 (6 bases each). Sequencing was done on a sample of naive CD4+ T cells from blood. The receptor's source is a man younger than 35 with type 1 diabetes. The CDR3 spells CASSSGAAGAYEQYF. DNA for the CDR3: TGTGCCAGTAGCTCGGGGGCGGCTGGGGCCTACGAGCAGTACTTC. Complete variable domain (other parts from reference TRBV19 and TRBJ2-7): DGGITQSPKYLFRKEGQNVTLSCEQNLNHDAMYWYRQDPGQGLRLIYYSQIVNDFQKGDIAEGYSVSREKKESFPLTVTSAQKNPTAFYLCASSSGAAGAYEQYFGPGTRLTVT.